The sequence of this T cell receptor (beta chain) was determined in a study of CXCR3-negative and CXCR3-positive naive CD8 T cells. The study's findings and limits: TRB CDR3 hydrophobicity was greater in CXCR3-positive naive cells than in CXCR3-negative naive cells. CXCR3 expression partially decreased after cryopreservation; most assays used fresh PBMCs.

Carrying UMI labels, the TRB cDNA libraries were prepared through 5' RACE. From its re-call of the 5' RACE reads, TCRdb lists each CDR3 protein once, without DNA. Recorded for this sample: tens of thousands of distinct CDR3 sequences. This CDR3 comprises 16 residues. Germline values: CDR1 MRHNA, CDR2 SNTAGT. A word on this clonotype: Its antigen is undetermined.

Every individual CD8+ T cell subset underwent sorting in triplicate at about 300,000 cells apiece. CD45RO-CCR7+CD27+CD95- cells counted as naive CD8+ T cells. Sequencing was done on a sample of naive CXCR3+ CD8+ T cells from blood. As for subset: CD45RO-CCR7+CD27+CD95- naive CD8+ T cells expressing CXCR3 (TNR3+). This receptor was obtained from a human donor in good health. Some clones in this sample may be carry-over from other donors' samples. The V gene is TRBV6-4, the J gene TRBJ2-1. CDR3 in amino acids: CAGSPHSGSSYNEQFF.